The clone carrying this TCR beta chain was counted at least ten times. Its antigen is unidentified. Trimming took 7 bases from V and 1 from J, leaving 24 bases between them. In germline, CDR1 is SGHRS, CDR2 YFSETQ. This CDR3 contains 17 residues. Unique molecular identifiers were affixed to single, distinct cDNA molecules. TCRdb re-called the 5' RACE reads through MiXCR, storing one row per CDR3 protein. The repertoire holds roughly 75,000 distinct CDR3 sequences, with around 9.9% as singletons. This sample is part of a study of early T cells in non-severe SARS-CoV-2 infection. Study-level background: The study sequenced bulk RNA from unsorted whole blood, with chains unpaired. Study observations and caveats: Sequences matched to VDJdb favored anti-spike CD8 responses, while private and CD4 specificities were missed.

The chain links TRBV5-1 to TRBJ2-7, with D perhaps being TRBD1 or TRBD2 (5 bases each). The sample taken for sequencing was whole blood. The clonotype was recovered from an adult who was a healthcare worker with PCR-confirmed SARS-CoV-2 infection or an uninfected control (not recorded which). The CDR3 DNA reads as TGCGCCAGCTCCGGGGCCAAGATTAGGACAAGATCCTACGAGCAGTACTTC. This codes for CASSGAKIRTRSYEQYF.